What follows describes a single TCR beta chain. Antigen specificity is unknown. This specimen comes from a study of shared clonotypes between healthy human individuals. Study summary: Donor composition was a couple of women and a few men, aged 18 to 49. Overall study findings and caveats: Few donors limited the genetic and exposure-history diversity represented.

Assay execution proceeded at the deep level. Generated by immunoSEQ multiplex PCR, the TCRdb table keeps only in-frame clones and is missing some. The sample holds fewer than 600,000 clones, roughly four fifths seen once. This CDR3 is 12 amino acids long. The germline V and J ends were trimmed by 4 bases and 10 bases, with 14 bases remaining between them. Germline V gene sequence: CDR1 GTSNPN, CDR2 SVGIG (reference sequence). Extraction of genomic DNA in unsorted samples used about 90 million PBMCs. J is TRBJ2-1 and V is TRBV30; D remains unclear. The TCR originated in a woman aged 40 to 50 in good health. Some clones in this sample may be carry-over from other donors' samples. Specimen: PBMCs. The CDR3 DNA reads TGTGCCTGGATGTCGGTGTCTGGGGAGCAGTTCTTC. It specifies CAWMSVSGEQFF.